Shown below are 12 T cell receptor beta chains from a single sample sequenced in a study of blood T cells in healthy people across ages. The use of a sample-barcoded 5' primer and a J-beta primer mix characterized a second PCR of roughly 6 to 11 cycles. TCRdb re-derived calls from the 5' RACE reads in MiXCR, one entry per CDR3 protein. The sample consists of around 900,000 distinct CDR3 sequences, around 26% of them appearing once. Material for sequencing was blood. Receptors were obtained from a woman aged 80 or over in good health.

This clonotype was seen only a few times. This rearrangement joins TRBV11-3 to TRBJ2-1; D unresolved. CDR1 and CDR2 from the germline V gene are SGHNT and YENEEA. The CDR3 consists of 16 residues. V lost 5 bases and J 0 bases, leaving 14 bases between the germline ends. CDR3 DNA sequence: TGTGCCAGCAGCCCGCGTCCGCAGAGCTCCTACAATGAGCAGTTCTTC. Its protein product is CASSPRPQSSYNEQFF.

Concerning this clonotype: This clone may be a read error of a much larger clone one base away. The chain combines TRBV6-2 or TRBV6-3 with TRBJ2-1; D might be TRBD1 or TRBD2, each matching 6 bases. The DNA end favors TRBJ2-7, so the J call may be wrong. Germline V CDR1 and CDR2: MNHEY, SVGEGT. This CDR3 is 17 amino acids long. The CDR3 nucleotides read TGTGCCAGCAGTTACTCCCCCCCGGGGGCATCCTACAATGAGCAGTACTTC. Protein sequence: CASSYSPPGASYNEQYF.

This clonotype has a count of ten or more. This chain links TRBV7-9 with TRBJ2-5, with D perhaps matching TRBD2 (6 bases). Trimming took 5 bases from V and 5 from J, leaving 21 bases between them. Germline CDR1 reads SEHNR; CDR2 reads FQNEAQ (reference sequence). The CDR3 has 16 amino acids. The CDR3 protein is CASSDPQRALGETQYF. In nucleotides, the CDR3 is TGTGCCAGCAGCGACCCACAGCGGGCCCTAGGGGAGACCCAGTACTTC.

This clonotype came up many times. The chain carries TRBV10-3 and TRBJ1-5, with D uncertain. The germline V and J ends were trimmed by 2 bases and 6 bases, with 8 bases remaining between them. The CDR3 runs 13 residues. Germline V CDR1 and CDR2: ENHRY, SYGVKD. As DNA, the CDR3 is TGTGCCATCAGTGAGGGGCCAGGTCAGCCCCAGCATTTT. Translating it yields CAISEGPGQPQHF.

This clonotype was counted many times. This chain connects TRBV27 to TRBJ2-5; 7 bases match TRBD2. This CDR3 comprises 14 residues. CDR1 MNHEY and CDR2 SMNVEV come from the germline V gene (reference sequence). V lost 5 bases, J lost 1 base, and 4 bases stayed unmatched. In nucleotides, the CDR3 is TGTGCCAGCAGTAGAGCGGGGCGCCAAGAGACCCAGTACTTC. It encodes CASSRAGRQETQYF.

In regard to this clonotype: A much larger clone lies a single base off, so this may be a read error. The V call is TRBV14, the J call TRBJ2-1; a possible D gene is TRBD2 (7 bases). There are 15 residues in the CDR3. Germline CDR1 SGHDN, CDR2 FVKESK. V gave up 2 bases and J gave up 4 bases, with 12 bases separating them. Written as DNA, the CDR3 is TGTGCCAGCAGCCAATGGGGGGGGCGATACAATGAGCAGTTCTTC. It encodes CASSQWGGRYNEQFF.

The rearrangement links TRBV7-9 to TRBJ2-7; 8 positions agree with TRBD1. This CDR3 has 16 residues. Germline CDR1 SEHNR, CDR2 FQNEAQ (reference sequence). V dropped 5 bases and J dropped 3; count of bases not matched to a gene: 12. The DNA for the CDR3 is TGTGCCAGCAGCCTGACAGGGGCCCAAGGATACTACGAGCAGTACTTC. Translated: CASSLTGAQGYYEQYF.

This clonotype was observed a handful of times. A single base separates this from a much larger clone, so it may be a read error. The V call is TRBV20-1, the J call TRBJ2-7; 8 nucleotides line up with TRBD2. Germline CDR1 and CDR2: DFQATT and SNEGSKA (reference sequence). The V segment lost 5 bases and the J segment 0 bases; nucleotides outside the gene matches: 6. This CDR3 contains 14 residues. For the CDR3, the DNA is TGCAGTGCTTTGAGCGGGGGAAGCTCCTACGAGCAGTACTTC. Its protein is CSALSGGSSYEQYF.

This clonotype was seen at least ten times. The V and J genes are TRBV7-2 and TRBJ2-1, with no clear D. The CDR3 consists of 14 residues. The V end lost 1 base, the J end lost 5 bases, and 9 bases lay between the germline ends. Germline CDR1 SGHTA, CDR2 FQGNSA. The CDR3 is CASSLGQPNNEQFF. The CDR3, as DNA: TGTGCCAGCAGCTTAGGGCAGCCCAACAATGAGCAGTTCTTC.

CDR3 sequence (DNA): TGTGCCAGCAGCTCCTTTAACTTCCGTTCCATGAACACTGAAGCTTTCTTT. Amino acid sequence: CASSSFNFRSMNTEAFF. The V and J genes are TRBV7-9 and TRBJ1-1, with D uncertain. Between the trimmed V and J ends, which lost 4 bases and 0 bases, there was a span of 18 bases. Germline CDR1 and CDR2: SEHNR and FQNEAQ (reference sequence). The CDR3 runs 17 residues.

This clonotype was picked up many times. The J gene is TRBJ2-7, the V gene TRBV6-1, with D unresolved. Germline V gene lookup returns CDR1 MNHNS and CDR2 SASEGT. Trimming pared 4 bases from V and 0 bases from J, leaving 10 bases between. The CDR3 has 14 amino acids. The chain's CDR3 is CASSGGLFSYEQYF. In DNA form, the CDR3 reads TGTGCCAGCAGTGGGGGATTATTCTCCTACGAGCAGTACTTC.

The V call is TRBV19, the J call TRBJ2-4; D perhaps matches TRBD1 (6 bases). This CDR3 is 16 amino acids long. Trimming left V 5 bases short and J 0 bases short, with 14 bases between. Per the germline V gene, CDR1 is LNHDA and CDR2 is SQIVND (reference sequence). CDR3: CASSVGHNLAKNIQYF. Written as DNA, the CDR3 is TGTGCCAGTAGTGTGGGACACAATCTAGCCAAAAACATTCAGTACTTC.